This T cell receptor beta chain was sequenced in a study of CD8+ T cells in alopecia areata. The wider study: For 6 to 18 months, tofacitinib was taken, and 6 months off drug followed. Whole-study results and caveats: Compared with normal scalp, lesional scalp had higher clonality and more expanded CD8+ clones. Under tofacitinib, fewer expanded CD8+ clones appeared among the top 100 scalp clones.

Sequencing templates came from extracted RNA that was reverse transcribed into cDNA. Sequencing was performed with immunoSEQ multiplex PCR; in TCRdb, only in-frame clones are kept and a portion is missing. Of around 120,000 clones in the sample, 50% to 75% were seen once. The germline V gene encodes CDR1 LGHNA and CDR2 YSLEER. V gave up 0 bases and J gave up 2 bases, with 12 bases separating them. CDR3 length equals 16 residues. Treatment here: oral pan-JAK inhibitor, 5-10 mg twice daily. Peripheral blood and lesional scalp punch biopsies came from alopecia areata patients. In regard to this clone: Antigen: not known.

This clonotype was sampled from a human donor with alopecia areata. The rearrangement joins TRBV4-3 to TRBJ2-3, with D possibly being TRBD2 (7 bases). This specimen consisted of CD8+ T cells sorted from blood, obtained at week 4, from a patient treated with tofacitinib. The CDR3 DNA reads as TGCGCCAGCAGCCAAGATCGCCGGGGGGCCACAGATACGCAGTATTTT. It codes for CASSQDRRGATDTQYF.